A single TCR beta chain is shown here with its context. The antigen is undetermined. The data derive from a study of beta chain features in type 1 diabetes. Study-wide points: Type 1 diabetes patients had moderately but significantly shorter TCRB CDR3s in all four CD4+ subsets.

CDR3 length: 14 residues. Per germline, CDR1 WNHNN and CDR2 SYGVQD (reference sequence). Trimming took 5 bases from V and 13 from J; bases not matched to a gene: 10. Over 95% purity was reached by all sorted populations. All of the isolated RNA was reverse transcribed, so expressed TCRB transcripts were sequenced. The method was immunoSEQ multiplex PCR; TCRdb's version includes in-frame clones alone and lacks a portion of them. The data contain 120,000 or so clones, about a sixth of them singletons. The clonotype originates from a man younger than 45 with type 1 diabetes. The V gene is TRBV10-1, the J gene TRBJ2-1; 11 nucleotides match TRBD1. Sequenced material: central memory CD4+ T cells from blood. The CDR3 spells CASSPLSGQGVQFF. DNA of the CDR3: TGCGCCAGCAGTCCCCTCTCGGGACAGGGGGTTCAGTTCTTC.